This record covers a single T cell receptor beta chain. The source of the sample is a study of blood T cell repertoires in COVID-19. On the study more broadly: The United States, Italy and Spain were the sources of the acute and convalescent COVID-19 samples.

Germline CDR1 and CDR2: LNHDA and SQIVND (reference sequence). The CDR3 is 16 amino acids. With V trimmed by 3 bases and J by 6 bases, 7 bases remained unmatched. Per the original methods: Estimation of nucleated cell counts relied on the amplification of reference gene primers. Assay: immunoSEQ multiplex PCR; the TCRdb copy retains only in-frame clones and omits some. That table furnishes V, J and clone size, whereas the DNA furnished D and trimming. The top ten hold around 5.4% of the sample, which has 150,000 to 200,000 clones, about 85% seen once. The Seattle site enrolled patients during active infection and followed them longitudinally.

Sequencing was done on a sample of peripheral blood. The clonotype comes from a woman aged 35 to 49 with COVID-19, enrolled during active disease. V is TRBV19 and J is TRBJ2-2; TRBD2 matches 10 bases. CDR3 residues: CASSITRAGGPGELFF. CDR3 coding DNA: TGTGCCAGTAGTATTACCAGAGCGGGGGGGCCCGGGGAGCTGTTTTTT.